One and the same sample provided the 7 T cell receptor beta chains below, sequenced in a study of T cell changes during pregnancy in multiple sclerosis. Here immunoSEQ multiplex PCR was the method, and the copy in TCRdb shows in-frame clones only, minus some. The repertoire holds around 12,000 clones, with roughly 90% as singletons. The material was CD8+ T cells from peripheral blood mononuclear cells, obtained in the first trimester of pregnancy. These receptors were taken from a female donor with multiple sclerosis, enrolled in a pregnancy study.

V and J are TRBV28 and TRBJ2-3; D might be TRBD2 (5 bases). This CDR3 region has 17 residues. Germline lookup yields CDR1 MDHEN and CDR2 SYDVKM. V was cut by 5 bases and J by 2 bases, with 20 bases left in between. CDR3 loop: CASSLGLPVLLTDTQYF. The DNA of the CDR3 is TGTGCCAGCAGTCTCGGACTCCCCGTTCTCCTCACAGATACGCAGTATTTT.

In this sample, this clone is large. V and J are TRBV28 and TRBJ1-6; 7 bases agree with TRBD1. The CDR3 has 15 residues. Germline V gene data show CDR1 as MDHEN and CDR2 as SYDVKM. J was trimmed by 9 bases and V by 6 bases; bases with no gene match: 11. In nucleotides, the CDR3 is TGTGCCAGCAGCGACAGGGAGATGGATAGTTCACCCCTCCACTTT. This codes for CASSDREMDSSPLHF. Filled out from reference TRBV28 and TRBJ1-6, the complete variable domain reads DVKVTQSSRYLVKRTGEKVFLECVQDMDHENMFWYRQDPGLGLRLIYFSYDVKMKEKGDIPEGYSVSREKKERFSLILESASTNQTSMYLCASSDREMDSSPLHFGNGTRLTVT.

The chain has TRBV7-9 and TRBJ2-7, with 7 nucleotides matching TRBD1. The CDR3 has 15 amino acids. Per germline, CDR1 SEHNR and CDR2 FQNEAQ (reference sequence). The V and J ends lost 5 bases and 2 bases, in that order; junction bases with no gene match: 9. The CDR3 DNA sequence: TGTGCCAGCAGCGCCCCGGGACAGAGACCCTACGAGCAGTACTTC. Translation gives CASSAPGQRPYEQYF.

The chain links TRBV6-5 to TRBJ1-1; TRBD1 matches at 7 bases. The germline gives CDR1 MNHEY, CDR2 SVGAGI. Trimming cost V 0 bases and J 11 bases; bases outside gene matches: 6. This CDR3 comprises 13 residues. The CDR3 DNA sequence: TGTGCCAGCAGTTACTCGGAGGGGGCGATTGCTTTCTTT. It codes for CASSYSEGAIAFF.

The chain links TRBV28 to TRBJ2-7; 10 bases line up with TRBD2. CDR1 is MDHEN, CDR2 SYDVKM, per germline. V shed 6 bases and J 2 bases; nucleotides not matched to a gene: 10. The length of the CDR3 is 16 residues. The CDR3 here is CASSLRTSGITYEQYF. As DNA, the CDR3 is TGTGCCAGCAGCCTTAGGACTAGCGGTATAACCTACGAGCAGTACTTC.

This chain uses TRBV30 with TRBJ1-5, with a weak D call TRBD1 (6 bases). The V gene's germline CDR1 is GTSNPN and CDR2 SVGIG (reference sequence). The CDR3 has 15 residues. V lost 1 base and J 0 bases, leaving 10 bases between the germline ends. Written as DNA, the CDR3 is TGTGCCTGGAGTGAAGGGACATATAGCAATCAGCCCCAGCATTTT. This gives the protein CAWSEGTYSNQPQHF. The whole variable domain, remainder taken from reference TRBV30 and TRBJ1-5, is SQTIHQWPATLVQPVGSPLSLECTVEGTSNPNLYWYRQAAGRGLQLLFYSVGIGQISSEVPQNLSASRPQDRQFILSSKKLLLSDSGFYLCAWSEGTYSNQPQHFGDGTRLSIL.

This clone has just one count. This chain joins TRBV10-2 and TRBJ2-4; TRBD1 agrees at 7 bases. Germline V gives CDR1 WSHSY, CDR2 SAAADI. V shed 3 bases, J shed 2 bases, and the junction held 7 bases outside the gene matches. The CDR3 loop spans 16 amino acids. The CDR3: CASSETGVRSKNIQYF. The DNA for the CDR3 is TGCGCCAGCAGTGAAACAGGGGTTCGATCCAAAAACATTCAGTACTTC.